This entry concerns a single TCR beta chain. The sample belongs to a study of technical replicates of blood from a few donors. Sequenced by immunoSEQ multiplex PCR; TCRdb stores in-frame clones only, minus some. The data show over 85,000 clones, with approximately 96% seen just once and roughly 0.35% held by the top ten. The CDR3 runs to 14 residues. V shed 5 bases and J 4 bases; nucleotides not matched to a gene: 8. CDR1 is SEHNR, CDR2 FQNEAQ, per germline (reference sequence). This TCR derives from a human donor in good health. V is TRBV7-9 and J is TRBJ2-7, with 7 bases matching TRBD2. Input material: T cells isolated from PBMCs. This CDR3 is CASSTTSRTYEQYF. CDR3 DNA sequence: TGTGCCAGCAGCACGACTAGCAGAACATACGAGCAGTACTTC.